Reported below is one TCR beta chain. Antigen specificity is unknown. The sample comes from a study of OX40 agonist ivuxolimab in advanced cancers. Looking at the study overall: A diagnosis of hepatocellular carcinoma, melanoma, renal cell or head and neck cancer was present in dose-escalation patients. Prior anti-PD-1, anti-PD-L1 or anti-CTLA-4 therapy did not bar entry, and about 38% had some.

Baseline, cycle 4 day 1, and cycle 7 day 1 were the blood sampling points. The method was immunoSEQ multiplex PCR; TCRdb's version includes in-frame clones alone and lacks a portion of them. The sample yields around 100,000 clones, approximately 87% seen once. Study-wide results and limits: Dose levels from 0.1 to 3.0 mg/kg saw CD4+ and CD8+ blood T cells expand clonally by week 6.

The CDR3 length is 16 residues. CDR1 and CDR2 (germline): KGHSH, LQKENI. V lost 3 bases and J lost 4; bases outside the gene matches: 8. The V and J genes are TRBV18 and TRBJ1-3, with 8 bases lining up with TRBD1. Sequenced material: CD4+ or CD8+ T cells sorted from blood, taken in a trial of the OX40 agonist ivuxolimab. This receptor was taken from an adult with an advanced solid tumor such as melanoma, head and neck, liver or kidney cancer. As DNA, the CDR3 is TGTGCCAGCTCACCTCTGACGACAGGGGCAGGAAACACCATATATTTT. Its protein product is CASSPLTTGAGNTIYF.